The 26 T cell receptor beta chains in this list originate from one sample, sequenced in a study of shared clonotypes between healthy human individuals. Assay used: immunoSEQ multiplex PCR; TCRdb lists only in-frame clones, some missing. The table lists 2 million to 2.5 million clones, 85% to 95% of them singletons. Sequencing input: naive CD4+ T cells from PBMCs. Subset specified: CD45RA+ positively selected. These receptors all come from a man between 18 and 29 years old in good health. Some clones in this sample may be carry-over from other donors' samples.

The rearrangement joins TRBV5-1 to TRBJ2-1, with 10 bases fitting TRBD2. Germline trimming cut 3 bases from V and 10 bases from J; bases unmatched to any gene: 10. Germline V gene sequence: CDR1 SGHRS, CDR2 YFSETQ. This CDR3 is 15 amino acids long. The CDR3 region has the DNA TGCGCCAGCAGCTCTAGCGGGGGTCCCCCGGACGAGCAGTTCTTC. Translating it yields CASSSSGGPPDEQFF.

The chain employs TRBV5-1 and TRBJ2-6; D is ambiguous. Germline V gene data show CDR1 as SGHRS and CDR2 as YFSETQ. The CDR3 is made up of 16 amino acids. Between the trimmed V and J ends, which lost 2 bases and 0 bases, there was a span of 9 bases. The CDR3 nucleotides read TGCGCCAGCAGCTTAACCATCCTCTCTGGGGCCAACGTCCTGACTTTC. Protein product: CASSLTILSGANVLTF.

This clone has just one count. One junction end disagrees with the germline gene, perhaps due to a read error. V is TRBV10-2 and J is TRBJ2-7; TRBD2 might be the D (5 bases). Looked up from germline, CDR1 is WSHSY and CDR2 is SAAADI. This CDR3 region has 15 residues. The CDR3 DNA follows: TGCACCAGCAGTGAGGAACGGGGAAGACGCTACGAGCAGTACTTC. As protein: CTSSEERGRRYEQYF.

J is TRBJ2-5 and V is TRBV5-4; D remains ambiguous. CDR3 size: 15 residues. V lost 6 bases, J lost 0 bases, and 15 bases lay in between. Germline V gene sequence: CDR1 SGHNT, CDR2 YYREEE (reference sequence). As DNA, the CDR3 is TGTGCCAGCACCCTGACACTGGGAAACCAAGAGACCCAGTACTTC. Protein sequence: CASTLTLGNQETQYF.

V and J are TRBV7-2 and TRBJ2-7; D tentatively fits TRBD1 or TRBD2 (6 bases each). The CDR3 is made up of 18 amino acids. V shed 5 bases and J shed 0 bases, with 23 bases lying between them. CDR1 SGHTA and CDR2 FQGNSA come from the germline V gene. The CDR3 sequence is CASSPDRWGDTNSYEQYF. The CDR3 DNA is TGTGCCAGCAGCCCCGACCGCTGGGGGGACACAAACTCCTACGAGCAGTACTTC. Together with reference TRBV7-2 and TRBJ2-7, the CDR3 gives the full variable domain: GAGVSQSPSNKVTEKGKDVELRCDPISGHTALYWYRQSLGQGLEFLIYFQGNSAPDKSGLPSDRFSAERTGGSVSTLTIQRTQQEDSAVYLCASSPDRWGDTNSYEQYFGPGTRLTVT.

The chain has TRBV4-3 and TRBJ2-7; the D is unclear. Germline V gene sequence: CDR1 LGHNA, CDR2 YSLEER. V lost 0 bases and J lost 6, with 15 bases in between. This CDR3 contains 15 residues. CDR3 loop: CASSQDNVPAREQYF. In DNA form, the CDR3 reads TGCGCCAGCAGCCAAGATAATGTCCCAGCCCGCGAGCAGTACTTC.

This chain uses TRBV5-1 with TRBJ1-2; D is uncertain. Germline V gives CDR1 SGHRS, CDR2 YFSETQ. V was clipped by 4 bases and J by 5 bases, with 18 bases between them. The CDR3 is made up of 15 amino acids. The CDR3 reads CASSEVPGAPYGYTF. The CDR3 DNA reads TGCGCCAGCAGCGAGGTTCCGGGTGCTCCTTATGGCTACACCTTC.

The gene calls are TRBV5-1 and TRBJ2-1, with D possibly TRBD2 on 6 matching bases. Germline CDR1 and CDR2: SGHRS and YFSETQ. V was pared by 4 bases and J by 6 bases, with 17 bases between. The CDR3 runs to 15 residues. Written as DNA, the CDR3 is TGCGCCAGCAGCCCACTGACTAGTGGCGGCAATGAGCAGTTCTTC. Encoded protein: CASSPLTSGGNEQFF.

The gene calls are TRBV7-9 and TRBJ2-5; TRBD2 might be the D (5 bases). With the DNA end fitting TRBJ2-7 better, the J assignment may be wrong. The germline V gene has CDR1 SEHNR and CDR2 FQNEAQ (reference sequence). This CDR3 contains 13 residues. The CDR3 DNA is TGTGCCAGCAGCTTTTACAGCGGCTACGAGCAGTACTTC. It specifies CASSFYSGYEQYF.

This chain joins TRBV5-1 and TRBJ1-2; 9 bases map to TRBD1. V shed 4 bases, J shed 6 bases, and the junction held 10 bases outside the gene matches. The CDR3 extends over 15 amino acids. Per germline, CDR1 SGHRS and CDR2 YFSETQ. The CDR3 spells CASSPVPGQGDGYTF. In DNA, the CDR3 is TGCGCCAGCAGCCCGGTGCCGGGACAGGGTGATGGCTACACCTTC.

The sample holds one count of this clone. V usage is TRBV18 and J usage is TRBJ2-6, with 8 bases lining up with TRBD1. Germline V gives CDR1 KGHSH, CDR2 LQKENI. The trim removed 8 bases at V and 0 bases at J, leaving 9 bases unmatched. This CDR3 has 17 amino acids. The CDR3, as DNA: TGTGCCAGCACTGGGACAGGCAGCCTCTCTGGGGCCAACGTCCTGACTTTC. Its translation: CASTGTGSLSGANVLTF.

The gene calls are TRBV5-1 and TRBJ2-3, with a weak D call TRBD1 (5 bases). The V end was cut by 3 bases, the J end by 3 bases, with 14 bases between. Germline values: CDR1 SGHRS, CDR2 YFSETQ. The length of the CDR3 is 15 residues. This CDR3 is CASSWRDSRTDTQYF. The CDR3 DNA is TGCGCCAGCAGCTGGCGTGACAGCCGGACAGATACGCAGTATTTT.

The chain recombines TRBV5-6 with TRBJ2-2, with 8 nucleotides matching TRBD2. The CDR3 is 15 residues long. The germline CDR1 and CDR2 sequences are SGHDT and YYEEEE. Trimming cost V 2 bases and J 4 bases; bases outside gene matches: 4. The CDR3 nucleotides read TGTGCCAGCAGCTTCCGGCGGGGGGTCACCGGGGAGCTGTTTTTT. Translation gives CASSFRRGVTGELFF.

The V gene is TRBV7-2, the J gene TRBJ2-3; 12 bases line up with TRBD2. With 5 bases clipped from V and 2 bases from J, the junction kept 5 bases outside the gene matches. This CDR3 contains 16 residues. Per the germline V gene, CDR1 is SGHTA and CDR2 is FQGNSA. CDR3 sequence (DNA): TGTGCCAGCAGCAAACGGACTAGCGGGATCACAGATACGCAGTATTTT. The encoded protein is CASSKRTSGITDTQYF.

Only one count was recorded for this clone. The V call is TRBV27, the J call TRBJ1-2, with D maybe TRBD1 (6 bases). From germline, CDR1 is MNHEY and CDR2 SMNVEV (reference sequence). This CDR3 comprises 12 residues. V was shortened by 6 bases and J by 4 bases, with 9 bases between the two germline ends. In DNA, the CDR3 is TGTGCCAGCAGCGACAGGTCCTATGGCTACACCTTC. This sequence encodes CASSDRSYGYTF.

The gene calls are TRBV10-3 and TRBJ2-4; D possibly corresponds to TRBD1 (5 bases). Germline loops: CDR1 ENHRY, CDR2 SYGVKD. There are 15 residues in the CDR3. V was pared by 5 bases and J by 0 bases, with 11 bases between. Here the CDR3 reads CAISSTGLAKNIQYF. CDR3 sequence (DNA): TGTGCCATCAGTTCCACAGGTTTAGCCAAAAACATTCAGTACTTC.

This clone was counted a single time. The gene calls are TRBV7-8 and TRBJ1-5, with unresolved D. Germline CDR1 SGHVS, CDR2 FQNEAQ. The germline V and J ends were trimmed by 2 bases and 1 base, with 6 bases remaining between them. The CDR3 totals 14 residues. DNA for the CDR3: TGTGCCAGCAGCTTATTAAGAAGCAATCAGCCCCAGCATTTT. Protein: CASSLLRSNQPQHF.

The chain uses TRBV29-1 and TRBJ2-7; a weak D match, TRBD2 (5 bases). Between the trimmed V and J ends, which lost 3 bases and 3 bases, there was a span of 15 bases. This CDR3 is built from 14 residues. Per the germline V gene, CDR1 is SQVTM and CDR2 is ANQGSEA. The DNA for the CDR3 is TGCAGCGTTGAGACCAGAGCAGCGGTCTACGAGCAGTACTTC. Its protein is CSVETRAAVYEQYF.

The sample holds one count of this clone. In the same sample, other DNA sequences code for this CDR3. The rearrangement uses TRBV15 and TRBJ2-7; 9 bases agree with TRBD1. The V gene end was trimmed by 1 base and the J gene end by 3 bases; junction bases not matched to a gene: 4. The germline CDR1 and CDR2 sequences are LNHNV and YYDKDF (reference sequence). The CDR3 is 15 residues long. The CDR3: CATSRGGTGSYEQYF. The CDR3 nucleotides read TGTGCCACCAGCAGAGGCGGGACAGGGAGCTACGAGCAGTACTTC.

Comments on this clone: Other DNA sequences within the sample encode an identical CDR3. The genes are TRBV5-1 and TRBJ2-1, with TRBD1 matching 7 bases. The CDR3 contains 13 residues. CDR1 and CDR2 (germline): SGHRS, YFSETQ. With 0 bases clipped from V and 8 bases from J, the junction kept 2 bases outside the gene matches. CDR3 residues: CASSLDRGDEQFF. CDR3 nucleotide sequence: TGCGCCAGCAGCTTGGACAGGGGCGATGAGCAGTTCTTC.

CDR3 region: CASGYGRNNYNEQFF. CDR3 bases: TGTGCCAGCGGTTACGGGAGGAACAACTACAATGAGCAGTTCTTC. The chain is built from TRBV2 and TRBJ2-1, with TRBD2 matching 7 bases. There are 15 residues in the CDR3. Trimming cost V 8 bases and J 3 bases; bases outside gene matches: 10. Germline V gives CDR1 SNHLY, CDR2 FYNNEI.

Comment on this clone: Other DNA sequences in the sample encode the same CDR3. The chain links TRBV5-1 to TRBJ1-2, with a tentative D call TRBD1 (6 bases). Germline CDR1 is SGHRS and CDR2 is YFSETQ. Trimming shortened V by 0 bases and J by 5 bases, and 8 bases separated the two germline ends. The CDR3 length is 13 residues. CDR3 region: CASSLEGGYGYTF. For the CDR3, the DNA is TGCGCCAGCAGCTTGGAAGGGGGATATGGCTACACCTTC.

The rearrangement uses TRBV5-6 and TRBJ2-7; TRBD1 matches at 10 bases. The V segment lost 0 bases and the J segment 5 bases; nucleotides outside the gene matches: 11. This CDR3 region has 17 residues. Germline V gene sequence: CDR1 SGHDT, CDR2 YYEEEE. The CDR3 region is CASSLERGLTGGNEQYF. DNA for the CDR3: TGTGCCAGCAGCTTGGAAAGGGGGCTGACAGGGGGCAACGAGCAGTACTTC. The full variable domain, in which reference TRBV5-6 and TRBJ2-7 provide the parts outside the CDR3, is DAGVTQSPTHLIKTRGQQVTLRCSPKSGHDTVSWYQQALGQGPQFIFQYYEEEERQRGNFPDRFSGHQFPNYSSELNVNALLLGDSALYLCASSLERGLTGGNEQYFGPGTRLTVT.

The rearrangement links TRBV7-3 to TRBJ2-3; D ambiguous. Germline CDR1 and CDR2: SGHTA and FQGTGA. V lost 5 bases, J lost 5 bases, and 17 bases lay in between. The CDR3 consists of 15 residues. The CDR3 spells CASSLRALEGDTQYF. CDR3 sequence (DNA): TGTGCCAGCAGCCTCCGGGCCCTGGAAGGAGATACGCAGTATTTT.

The chain is built from TRBV7-2 and TRBJ1-2; 9 bases agree with TRBD1. This CDR3 contains 15 residues. The germline gives CDR1 SGHTA, CDR2 FQGNSA. V shed 1 base and J 4 bases; nucleotides not matched to a gene: 4. CDR3 sequence reads: CASSLDPGQGYGYTF. The DNA of the CDR3 is TGTGCCAGCAGCTTAGATCCGGGACAGGGCTATGGCTACACCTTC.

The V call is TRBV28, the J call TRBJ2-7; 8 bases line up with TRBD2. There are 15 residues in the CDR3. The J segment lost 5 bases and the V segment lost 2 bases, leaving 8 bases of the junction unmatched. Germline-derived CDR1 and CDR2 are MDHEN and SYDVKM. The CDR3 loop is CASSLGVAGNHEQYF. The CDR3 bases are TGTGCCAGCAGTTTAGGGGTAGCGGGAAACCACGAGCAGTACTTC.